This TCR beta chain is from a study of a mutant IDH1 vaccine in newly diagnosed glioma. Turning to the study itself: Prior therapy was radiotherapy, temozolomide, or both; most received both.

To note about this clone: Its antigen is unknown.

Indicated time point: week 35, safety follow-up. What each vaccine dose contained was 300 ug of mutant IDH1 20-mer peptide, accompanied by topical imiquimod. TCRdb keeps only in-frame clones here, not all; method: immunoSEQ multiplex PCR. Among tens of thousands of clones, over 65% were seen once, and the ten largest hold approximately 15%. There are 16 residues in the CDR3. Germline values: CDR1 LNHDA, CDR2 SQIVND (reference sequence). V shed 5 bases and J shed 7 bases, with 21 bases lying between them. Points from the study as a whole: Immune responses arising from the vaccine appeared in more than 90% of patients.

The chain is built from TRBV19 and TRBJ1-5, with a weak D call TRBD1 (6 bases). This sample comprised PBMCs, obtained from a glioma patient whose treatment included an IDH1 peptide vaccine. The clonotype originates from a man aged 25-45 years with glioma. In DNA form, the CDR3 reads TGTGCCAGTAGTGGAGGGGGACACCTCTTAGGACAGCCCCAGCATTTT. Protein: CASSGGGHLLGQPQHF.